Each of the 23 T cell receptor beta chains below was sequenced from the same sample in a study of cytomegalovirus exposure and HLA in healthy donors. Clones were sequenced by immunoSEQ multiplex PCR, and TCRdb holds only the in-frame ones, with some missing. The repertoire holds more than 110,000 clones, with about 94% as singletons. The material sequenced was PBMCs. These receptors all come from a man between 18 and 35 years old in good health and CMV-seropositive.

This clone was seen only once. The chain uses TRBV27 and TRBJ2-7; 8 bases are shared with TRBD1. V was clipped by 3 bases and J by 1 base; unmatched bases: 2. This CDR3 region has 14 residues. Germline V lookup: CDR1 MNHEY, CDR2 SMNVEV (reference sequence). The CDR3 nucleotides read TGTGCCAGCAGTTTCCGGACAGGGTCCTACGAGCAGTACTTC. Translation: CASSFRTGSYEQYF.

V gene TRBV19 combines with J gene TRBJ2-7, with D maybe TRBD2 (5 bases). The CDR3 extends over 14 amino acids. Germline V gene data show CDR1 as LNHDA and CDR2 as SQIVND (reference sequence). The ends were cut back, 5 bases at V and 8 bases at J, with 19 bases in the middle. In DNA, the CDR3 is TGTGCCAGTAGTCAACCGGGATCCACTTTGCAGCAGTACTTC. It translates to CASSQPGSTLQQYF.

This clone was seen a single time. CDR3 in amino acids: CASRPSGNYEQYF. In nucleotides, the CDR3 is TGTGCCAGCAGGCCTAGCGGGAACTACGAGCAGTACTTC. The J gene is TRBJ2-7, the V gene TRBV6-1; 9 nucleotides line up with TRBD2. The CDR3 runs 13 residues. Germline V gene lookup returns CDR1 MNHNS and CDR2 SASEGT. The V segment lost 6 bases and the J segment 3 bases; nucleotides outside the gene matches: 3.

V and J are TRBV5-8 and TRBJ1-3, with D possibly being TRBD1 (6 bases). CDR1 and CDR2 (germline): SGHTS, YDEGEE. Between the trimmed V and J ends, which lost 3 bases and 0 bases, there was a span of 10 bases. The CDR3 is 15 residues long. The CDR3 DNA reads as TGTGCCAGCAGCTCCCTGACAGGCTCTGGAAACACCATATATTTT. Amino acid sequence: CASSSLTGSGNTIYF.

V and J are TRBV5-1 and TRBJ2-7, with a weak D call TRBD1 (6 bases). Germline V gene sequence: CDR1 SGHRS, CDR2 YFSETQ. This CDR3 contains 13 residues. V dropped 4 bases and J dropped 2 bases, with 10 bases sitting between them. The CDR3 coding sequence is TGCGCCAGCAGCGGGACAATTCCCTACGAGCAGTACTTC. This encodes CASSGTIPYEQYF.

The rearrangement uses TRBV7-8 and TRBJ2-7, with D possibly being TRBD2 (5 bases). The germline V gene encodes CDR1 SGHVS and CDR2 FQNEAQ. The CDR3 is 11 amino acids. V was cut by 5 bases and J by 5 bases, with 7 bases left in between. Written as DNA, the CDR3 is TGTGCCAGCAGCCTACTAGACGAGCAGTACTTC. Its translation: CASSLLDEQYF.

The genes are TRBV27 and TRBJ2-1; 12 nucleotides match TRBD2. Germline-derived CDR1 and CDR2 are MNHEY and SMNVEV (reference sequence). Trimming took 5 bases from V and 5 from J; bases not matched to a gene: 4. CDR3 length: 15 residues. This CDR3 is CASSKLAGGDNEQFF. The CDR3 DNA sequence: TGTGCCAGCAGTAAGCTAGCGGGAGGGGACAATGAGCAGTTCTTC.

CDR3 in amino acids: CASSLGSGSNTGELFF. In DNA form, the CDR3 reads TGTGCCAGCAGCTTAGGTAGCGGTTCAAACACCGGGGAGCTGTTTTTT. The chain links TRBV7-9 to TRBJ2-2; D is perhaps TRBD2 (6 bases). Trimming removed 1 base from V and 2 bases from J, with 11 bases in between. The germline V gene has CDR1 SEHNR and CDR2 FQNEAQ (reference sequence). The CDR3 covers 16 residues.

The chain joins TRBV28 to TRBJ1-1; 10 bases agree with TRBD1. J gave up 10 bases and V 7 bases, and 15 bases lay outside the gene matches. The germline V gene has CDR1 MDHEN and CDR2 SYDVKM. The CDR3 is made up of 15 amino acids. The CDR3 sequence is CASTGTGDPGRGAFF. CDR3 bases: TGTGCCAGCACCGGGACAGGGGACCCGGGCCGTGGAGCTTTCTTT.

The chain uses TRBV5-4 and TRBJ1-1, with a weak D call TRBD1 (5 bases). The germline V gene has CDR1 SGHNT and CDR2 YYREEE (reference sequence). Trimming shortened V by 2 bases and J by 0 bases, and 8 bases separated the two germline ends. The CDR3 spans 14 residues. The CDR3 here is CASSFDRLNTEAFF. DNA for the CDR3: TGTGCCAGCAGCTTCGACAGACTGAACACTGAAGCTTTCTTT.

V usage is TRBV27 and J usage is TRBJ1-2; D is possibly TRBD1 (6 bases). Germline CDR1 reads MNHEY; CDR2 reads SMNVEV (reference sequence). The CDR3 runs 14 residues. The ends were cut back, 4 bases at V and 4 bases at J, with 13 bases in the middle. In nucleotides, the CDR3 is TGTGCCAGCAGTTCCAGGGGTTCCGGCTATGGCTACACCTTC. This codes for CASSSRGSGYGYTF.

CDR3 in DNA: TGCGCCAGCAGCCAAGAAGGGAGTGGAACTAGCGGGTGTAGCACAGATACGCAGTATTTT. This sequence encodes CASSQEGSGTSGCSTDTQYF. The chain couples TRBV4-1 to TRBJ2-3, with 9 nucleotides matching TRBD2. Germline CDR1 reads MGHRA; CDR2 reads YSYEKL. Trimming removed 0 bases from V and 0 bases from J; junction bases left unmatched: 13. The CDR3 has 20 amino acids.

This chain uses TRBV28 with TRBJ1-5; no reliable D call. This CDR3 spans 15 amino acids. Germline-derived CDR1 and CDR2 are MDHEN and SYDVKM. Trimming cost V 3 bases and J 7 bases, with 16 bases left between them. CDR3 protein: CASSLLDGEHQPQHF. The DNA of the CDR3 is TGTGCCAGCAGTTTGCTAGACGGGGAGCACCAGCCCCAGCATTTT.

This rearrangement joins TRBV5-4 to TRBJ1-2; no clear D. Germline V gene data show CDR1 as SGHNT and CDR2 as YYREEE (reference sequence). The CDR3 runs to 14 residues. The V end was cut by 2 bases, the J end by 5 bases, with 13 bases between. As DNA, the CDR3 is TGTGCCAGCAGCTTAATCACGGAGTCTTATGGCTACACCTTC. It codes for CASSLITESYGYTF.

The V gene is TRBV19, the J gene TRBJ1-2; TRBD1 is a possible D gene (5 bases). CDR1 LNHDA and CDR2 SQIVND come from the germline V gene (reference sequence). The V gene lost 7 bases and the J gene lost 0 bases, with 21 bases spanning the gap. The CDR3 runs 17 residues. CDR3 residues: CASKWGVSVVPNYGYTF. The CDR3 nucleotides are TGTGCCAGTAAGTGGGGGGTATCAGTGGTACCTAACTATGGCTACACCTTC.

This clone was recorded only once. This chain uses TRBV18 with TRBJ1-2, with 7 bases matching TRBD1. This CDR3 contains 14 residues. Germline V lookup: CDR1 KGHSH, CDR2 LQKENI. Trimming took 2 bases from V and 2 from J; bases not matched to a gene: 2. Here the CDR3 DNA reads TGTGCCAGCTCACCAGAACAGGGGAACTATGGCTACACCTTC. The encoded protein is CASSPEQGNYGYTF.

The gene calls are TRBV5-1 and TRBJ1-4; TRBD1 might be the D (6 bases). The germline V gene encodes CDR1 SGHRS and CDR2 YFSETQ. The CDR3 runs to 13 residues. The V end lost 4 bases, the J end lost 8 bases, and 12 bases lay between the germline ends. The CDR3 region has the DNA TGCGCCAGCAGCAGGGCAGGGGAAGAAAAACTGTTTTTT. Residues: CASSRAGEEKLFF. The variable domain in full, completed from reference TRBV5-1 and TRBJ1-4, reads KAGVTQTPRYLIKTRGQQVTLSCSPISGHRSVSWYQQTPGQGLQFLFEYFSETQRNKGNFPGRFSGRQFSNSRSEMNVSTLELGDSALYLCASSRAGEEKLFFGSGTQLSVL.

V usage is TRBV4-1 and J usage is TRBJ2-5, with 7 bases that match TRBD1. Germline V gene sequence: CDR1 MGHRA, CDR2 YSYEKL. Unmatched junction bases numbered 10, after V lost 4 bases and J lost 5 bases. CDR3 length equals 15 residues. In DNA form, the CDR3 reads TGCGCCAGCAGCCCGAGGACAGGCCAAGGGGAGACCCAGTACTTC. It yields the protein CASSPRTGQGETQYF.

This chain connects TRBV28 to TRBJ1-1; maybe TRBD1 (5 bases). Germline V CDR1 and CDR2: MDHEN, SYDVKM. This CDR3 is 13 amino acids long. V lost 5 bases and J 1 base, leaving 8 bases between the germline ends. The CDR3 protein is CASSMTANTEAFF. For the CDR3, the DNA is TGTGCCAGCAGTATGACAGCGAACACTGAAGCTTTCTTT.

This clone has a handful of counts. The chain links TRBV25-1 to TRBJ1-2; no reliable D call. Germline V gene lookup returns CDR1 MGHDK and CDR2 SYGVNS. Trimming stripped 4 bases from V and 3 bases from J, with 6 bases between. The CDR3 is made up of 12 amino acids. CDR3 region: CASSAGHYGYTF. The DNA for the CDR3 is TGTGCCAGCAGTGCAGGCCACTATGGCTACACCTTC.

The V call is TRBV10-3, the J call TRBJ2-2, with 10 bases fitting TRBD2. The V and J ends lost 3 bases and 1 base, in that order; junction bases with no gene match: 2. The CDR3 sequence is 16 residues long. Germline V gives CDR1 ENHRY, CDR2 SYGVKD. Here the CDR3 DNA reads TGTGCCATCAGTGAACGACTAGCGGGGAACACCGGGGAGCTGTTTTTT. It translates to CAISERLAGNTGELFF.

This sequence joins TRBV5-6 and TRBJ2-1; 12 nucleotides agree with TRBD2. CDR1 and CDR2 (germline): SGHDT, YYEEEE. The trim removed 3 bases at V and 6 bases at J, leaving 7 bases unmatched. This CDR3 is 16 amino acids long. In DNA form, the CDR3 reads TGTGCCAGCAGCTCCCTCCGACTAGCGGGAGCCAATGAGCAGTTCTTC. Translating it yields CASSSLRLAGANEQFF.

This chain connects TRBV10-2 to TRBJ2-7; perhaps TRBD2 as D (5 bases). The germline CDR1 and CDR2 sequences are WSHSY and SAAADI. Between the trimmed V and J ends, which lost 10 bases and 4 bases, there was a span of 17 bases. The CDR3 extends over 13 amino acids. In DNA, the CDR3 is TGCGCCACCAGGCCAGCGCGGAGGTACGAGCAGTACTTC. Residues: CATRPARRYEQYF.